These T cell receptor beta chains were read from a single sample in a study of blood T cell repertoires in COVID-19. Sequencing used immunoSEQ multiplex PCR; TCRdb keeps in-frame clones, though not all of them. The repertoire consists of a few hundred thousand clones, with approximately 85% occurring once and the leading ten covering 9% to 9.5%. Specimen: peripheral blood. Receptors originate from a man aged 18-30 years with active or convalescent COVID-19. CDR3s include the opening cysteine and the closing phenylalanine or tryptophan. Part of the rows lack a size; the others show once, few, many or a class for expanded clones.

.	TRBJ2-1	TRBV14	CASSQDSWESFDEQFF
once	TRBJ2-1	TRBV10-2	CASSDAWHGEQFF
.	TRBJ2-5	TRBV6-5	CASNGLAGGSETQYF
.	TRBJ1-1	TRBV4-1	CASTNTRGGRTEAFF
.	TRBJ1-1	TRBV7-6	CASSLVGGEAFF
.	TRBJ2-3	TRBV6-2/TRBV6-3	CASSWTSGGADTQYF
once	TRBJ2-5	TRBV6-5	CASSYKLAGARVNF
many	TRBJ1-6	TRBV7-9	CASSPQGGNNSPLHF
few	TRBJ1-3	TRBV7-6	CASSLLTGRGNTIYF
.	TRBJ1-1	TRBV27	CASIGKGFTEAFF
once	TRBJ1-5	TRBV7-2	CASSLGQFQPQHF
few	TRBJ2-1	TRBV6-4	CASSSGGANEQFF
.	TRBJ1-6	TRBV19	CASSPLTGDLSPLHF
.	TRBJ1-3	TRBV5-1	CASSSGQGSGNTIYF
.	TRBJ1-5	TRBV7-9	CASSQGGFNQPQHF
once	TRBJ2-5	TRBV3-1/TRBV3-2	CASSRPLTPPGGETQYF
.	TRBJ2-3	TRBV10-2	CASSGPASGGTDTQYF
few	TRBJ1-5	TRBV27	CASSLVSGSNQPQHF
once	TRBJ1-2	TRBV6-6	CASFDVGVYGYTF
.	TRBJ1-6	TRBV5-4	CASSGRGSYNSPLHF
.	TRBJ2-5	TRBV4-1	CASSPQGDRGQETQYF
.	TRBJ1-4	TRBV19	CASVRTGDLDEKLFF
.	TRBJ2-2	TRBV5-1	CASSLRTGNTGELFF
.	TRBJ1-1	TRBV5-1	CASSPGEVAEAFF
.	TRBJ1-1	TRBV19	CASSIAFQGTEAFF